This T cell receptor (beta chain) was observed in a study of cytomegalovirus exposure and HLA in healthy donors. After removal of 3 bases from V and 3 bases from J, the junction contained 5 bases not matched to a gene. The germline V gene encodes CDR1 SGHAT and CDR2 FQNNGV. CDR3 length: 15 residues. Clones were sequenced by immunoSEQ multiplex PCR, and TCRdb holds only the in-frame ones, with some missing. Counted here are some 130,000 clones, about 80% occurring once; the ten biggest clones make up about 32%. The TCR comes from a man aged 25 to 40 in good health and CMV-seropositive. The chain employs TRBV11-2 and TRBJ2-7; 10 bases line up with TRBD2. Sequenced sample: PBMCs. Here the CDR3 DNA reads TGTGCCAGCAGCTTCCTACTAGCGGGGTACTACGAGCAGTACTTC. Amino acid sequence: CASSFLLAGYYEQYF.